This is a list of T cell receptor beta chains from one sample in a study of blood T cell repertoires in COVID-19. TCRdb's table, derived via immunoSEQ multiplex PCR, lists solely in-frame clones and lacks some. Here the sample spans approximately 100,000 clones, around 88% being singletons. The source material was peripheral blood. These receptors came from a human donor in a cohort sampled during active COVID-19. CDR3s include the opening cysteine and the closing phenylalanine or tryptophan. D genes are given only for firm matches.

D: -
V: TRBV10-3
J: TRBJ2-7
CDR3: CAISESHGDEQYF

D: TRBD2
V: TRBV29-1
J: TRBJ2-1
CDR3: CSVFLAGNNEQFF

D: TRBD2
V: TRBV7-2
J: TRBJ2-2
CDR3: CASSMGLAGASGELFF

D: TRBD1
V: TRBV2
J: TRBJ2-1
CDR3: CAQKAGQGTYNEQFF

D: -
V: TRBV18
J: TRBJ2-1
CDR3: CASSPAGTALSSYNEQFF

D: -
V: TRBV10-3
J: TRBJ2-7
CDR3: CAISELGPEQYF

D: -
V: TRBV7-9
J: TRBJ2-2
CDR3: CASSPRGSAANTGELFF

D: -
V: TRBV11-2
J: TRBJ2-1
CDR3: CASSFGVSSYNEQFF

D: -
V: TRBV12-2
J: TRBJ2-3
CDR3: CASRSPGTSGSTDTQYF

D: TRBD2
V: TRBV2
J: TRBJ2-7
CDR3: CASRFRLAGASEQYF

D: -
V: TRBV9
J: TRBJ2-3
CDR3: CASSVAGGQRSTDTQYF

D: TRBD1
V: TRBV28
J: TRBJ1-2
CDR3: CASRFTGTGTRYGYTF

D: -
V: TRBV5-4
J: TRBJ1-6
CDR3: CASSLGTRPNSPLHF

D: -
V: TRBV19
J: TRBJ2-7
CDR3: CASSHRYEQYF

D: TRBD1
V: TRBV6-5
J: TRBJ1-2
CDR3: CASTRDSLYGYTF

D: -
V: TRBV18
J: TRBJ2-3
CDR3: CASSVWSGRTDTQYF

D: TRBD1
V: TRBV7-2
J: TRBJ2-7
CDR3: CASSSRTGNGYEQYF

D: -
V: TRBV9
J: TRBJ2-3
CDR3: CASSFGQYTDTQYF

D: -
V: TRBV7-3
J: TRBJ2-2
CDR3: CASSPRGVEELFF

D: -
V: TRBV19
J: TRBJ1-1
CDR3: CASSINDRPNTEAFF

D: -
V: TRBV11-2
J: TRBJ1-1
CDR3: CASSFAADTNTEAFF

D: TRBD1
V: TRBV19
J: TRBJ1-1
CDR3: CASSGTAEGKAFF

D: -
V: TRBV19
J: TRBJ2-6
CDR3: CASSISGGGTGANVLTF

D: TRBD1
V: TRBV6-5
J: TRBJ1-5
CDR3: CASRRRTGSDQPQHF

D: -
V: TRBV6-5
J: TRBJ2-2
CDR3: CASINLGGTGELFF

D: -
V: TRBV4-3
J: TRBJ1-1
CDR3: CASSQQGFTEAFF

D: TRBD2
V: TRBV29-1
J: TRBJ2-5
CDR3: CSVESPARVAGETQYF

D: -
V: TRBV5-4
J: TRBJ2-7
CDR3: CASSLEASSYEQYF